This T cell receptor (beta chain) was found in a study of blood T cell repertoires in COVID-19 (TCRdb year 2020). Context from the whole study: Samples covering the acute and convalescent phases of COVID-19 were provided by collaborators in the United States, Italy and Spain. HLA class I and class II types, where available, came from metadata supplied by the sample provider rather than from assay-based typing. Deeply sampled blood TCRbeta repertoires from subjects exposed to, actively infected with, or recovered from COVID-19 were included in the dataset. The material from the prospective study consisted of cDNA or gDNA derived from T cells, B-cell-depleted T cells, or PBMCs. A de-identified subject ID, COVID-19 status, age in years and sex were almost always included in the sample metadata. Samples were obtained from the ongoing ImmuneRACE study (first 160 participants) and from over 1,000 subjects provided by 6 global collaborators. The repertoires were released in a freely available public database meant as a resource for research on the immune response to SARS-CoV-2. What the research found in general, with its limitations: Clinical and demographic metadata were provided uncurated, with the amount varying by source and participant.

Collaborating institutions collected whole blood in K2EDTA tubes following their own protocols. For TCRbeta analysis, collaborators shipped samples in one of three forms: frozen whole blood, isolated PBMCs, or DNA extracted from either of those sample types. TCRbeta CDR3 regions were amplified from genomic DNA using the immunoSEQ Assay, a bias-controlled multiplex PCR. In the original analysis: Nucleated cell counts per sample were estimated from amplification of reference gene primers within the assay. To quantify the absolute abundance of each unique TCRbeta CDR3 rearrangement, sequence reads were collapsed and filtered. Productive Simpson clonality was computed per sample as the square root of Simpson's diversity index over productive rearrangements. TCRdb provides this immuneACCESS table in a form limited to in-frame rearrangements. Some clones are lacking; in checked studies, under half of them reflect an unresolved V gene, and why the rest are absent is not known. Clone size and the V and J calls come from that table; the DNA yielded D and trimming. This sample has 10,000 to 15,000 clones in its table, and 75% to 85% of those were observed once. The ten largest clonotypes hold 20% to 25% of the sample.

Worth noting for this clone: What this receptor recognizes is not known. There are no base qualities to consult, and no much larger clone falls within one base.

CDR1 and CDR2, per the germline V gene (reference sequence), are LNHDA and SQIVND. V is reduced by 7 bases and J by 4 bases, leaving a spacing of 25 bases between them. Reading from cysteine to phenylalanine, the CDR3 counts 17 amino acids. Only the CDR3 DNA is retained, 51 bases long and in frame from the first base. This TCR was sampled from a man aged 40-49 years with active or convalescent COVID-19. The receptor chain draws on TRBV19 and TRBJ1-2, with an unclear D gene assignment. Sequencing was done on a sample of peripheral blood. Here the CDR3 is given as CASTADAGSLLGYGYTF. The DNA is TGTGCCAGTACGGCCGACGCTGGGAGTTTGTTAGGCTATGGCTACACCTTC.